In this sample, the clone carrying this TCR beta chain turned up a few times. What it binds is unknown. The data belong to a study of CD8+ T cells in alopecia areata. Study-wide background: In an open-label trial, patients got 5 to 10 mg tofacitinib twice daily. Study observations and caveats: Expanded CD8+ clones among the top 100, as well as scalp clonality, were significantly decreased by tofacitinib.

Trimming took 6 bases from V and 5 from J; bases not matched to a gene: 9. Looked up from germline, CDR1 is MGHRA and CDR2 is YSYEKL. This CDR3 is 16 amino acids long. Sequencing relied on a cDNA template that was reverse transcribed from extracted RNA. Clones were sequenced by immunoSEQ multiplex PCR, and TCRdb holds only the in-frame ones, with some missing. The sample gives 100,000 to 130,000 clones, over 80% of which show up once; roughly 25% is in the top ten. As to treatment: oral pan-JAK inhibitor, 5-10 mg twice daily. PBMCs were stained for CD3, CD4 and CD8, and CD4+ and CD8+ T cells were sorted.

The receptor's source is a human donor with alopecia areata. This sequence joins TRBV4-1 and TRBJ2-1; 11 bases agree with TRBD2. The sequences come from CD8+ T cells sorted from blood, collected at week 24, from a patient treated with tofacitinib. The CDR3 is CASSSPSGGLNNEQFF. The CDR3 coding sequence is TGCGCCAGCAGTTCTCCTAGCGGGGGGCTCAACAATGAGCAGTTCTTC.